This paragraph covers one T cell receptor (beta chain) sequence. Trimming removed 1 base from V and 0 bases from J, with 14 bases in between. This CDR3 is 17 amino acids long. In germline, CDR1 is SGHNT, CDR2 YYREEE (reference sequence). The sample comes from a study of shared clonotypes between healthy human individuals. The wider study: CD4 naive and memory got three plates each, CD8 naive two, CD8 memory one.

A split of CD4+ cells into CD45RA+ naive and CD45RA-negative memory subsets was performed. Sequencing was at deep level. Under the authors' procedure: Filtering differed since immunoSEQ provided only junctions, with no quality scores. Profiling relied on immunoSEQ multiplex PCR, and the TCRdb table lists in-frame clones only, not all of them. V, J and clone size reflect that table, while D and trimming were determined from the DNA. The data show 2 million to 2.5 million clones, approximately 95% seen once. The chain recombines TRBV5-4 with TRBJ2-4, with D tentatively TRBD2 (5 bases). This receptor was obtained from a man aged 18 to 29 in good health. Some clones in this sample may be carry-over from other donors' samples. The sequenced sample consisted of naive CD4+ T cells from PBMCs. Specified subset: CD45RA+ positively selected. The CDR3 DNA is TGTGCCAGCAGCTTGTTAGCTACGGGAATAGCCAAAAACATTCAGTACTTC. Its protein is CASSLLATGIAKNIQYF.